The sample holds one count of the clone carrying this T cell receptor beta chain. This record belongs to a study of T cells after somatic rescue of genetic block. Sequencing was performed with immunoSEQ multiplex PCR; in TCRdb, only in-frame clones are kept and a portion is missing. The sample holds roughly 67,000 clones; roughly 90% are singletons and the top ten take over 2.5%. Sequencing used peripheral blood mononuclear cells (PBMCs). The origin of this receptor is a man in his forties.

CDR3 residues: CASSPSRVEEQYF. In nucleotides, the CDR3 is TGTGCCAGCTCACCCAGTAGAGTCGAGGAGCAGTACTTC. The chain uses TRBV18 and TRBJ2-7; D uncertain. The germline V and J ends were trimmed by 3 bases and 7 bases, with 13 bases remaining between them. Germline CDR1 reads KGHSH; CDR2 reads LQKENI. CDR3 length: 13 amino acids.